Listed below are T cell receptor beta chains from one sample, sequenced in a study of spatial heterogeneity in lung cancer. TCRdb itself ran the 5' RACE reads through MiXCR, one entry per CDR3 protein. The data contain fewer than 100,000 distinct CDR3 sequences, roughly a fifth of them singletons. Sample: PBMCs, taken at follow-up. These receptors all come from a male donor with early-stage non-small cell lung cancer. The CDR3 runs from the conserved cysteine through the conserved F or W. The order of the fields is V gene, J gene, clone size, D gene, CDR3 protein, CDR3 DNA. A D gene is named only where the DNA matches it firmly. Not all rows give a size; the values are once, few, many and, for expanded clones, a class.

v_gene: TRBV7-2
j_gene: TRBJ1-4
abundance: few
d_gene: .
CDR3aa: CASSLLPGPRFF
CDR3nt: TGTGCCAGCAGCTTATTGCCGGGACCGAGGTTTTTT

v_gene: TRBV30
j_gene: TRBJ2-5
abundance: .
d_gene: .
CDR3aa: CAWGRGTDQETQYF
CDR3nt: TGTGCCTGGGGGAGAGGGACGGATCAAGAGACCCAGTACTTC

v_gene: TRBV2
j_gene: TRBJ2-3
abundance: few
d_gene: .
CDR3aa: CASSEELDADTQYF
CDR3nt: TGTGCCAGCAGTGAGGAGCTAGATGCAGATACGCAGTATTTT

v_gene: TRBV4-3
j_gene: TRBJ2-2
abundance: .
d_gene: .
CDR3aa: CASSQVPSSGELFF
CDR3nt: TGCGCCAGCAGCCAAGTCCCTTCCTCCGGGGAGCTGTTTTTT

v_gene: TRBV7-9
j_gene: TRBJ2-3
abundance: few
d_gene: TRBD2
CDR3aa: CASSFGLAANTDTQYF
CDR3nt: TGTGCCAGCAGCTTTGGACTAGCGGCCAACACAGATACGCAGTATTTT

v_gene: TRBV9
j_gene: TRBJ1-3
abundance: .
d_gene: .
CDR3aa: CASSVEGSGNTIYF
CDR3nt: TGTGCCAGCAGCGTAGAGGGCTCTGGAAACACCATATATTTT

v_gene: TRBV27
j_gene: TRBJ2-2
abundance: few
d_gene: .
CDR3aa: CASRSGSSAGELFF
CDR3nt: TGTGCCAGCAGATCCGGGTCCTCCGCCGGGGAGCTGTTTTTT

v_gene: TRBV19
j_gene: TRBJ2-2
abundance: few
d_gene: .
CDR3aa: CASSRLPNTGELFF
CDR3nt: TGTGCCAGTAGCAGGCTACCGAACACCGGGGAGCTGTTTTTT

v_gene: TRBV7-2
j_gene: TRBJ1-1
abundance: few
d_gene: TRBD1
CDR3aa: CASNPTGGIGYTEAFF
CDR3nt: TGTGCCAGCAACCCGACAGGGGGTATCGGGTACACTGAAGCTTTCTTT

v_gene: TRBV20-1
j_gene: TRBJ1-1
abundance: few
d_gene: .
CDR3aa: CSVPARGEAFF
CDR3nt: TGCAGTGTCCCTGCGCGAGGTGAAGCTTTCTTT

v_gene: TRBV25-1
j_gene: TRBJ2-3
abundance: few
d_gene: .
CDR3aa: CASSRDSTEDTQYF
CDR3nt: TGTGCCAGCAGCCGGGACTCCACCGAGGATACGCAGTATTTT

v_gene: TRBV2
j_gene: TRBJ2-1
abundance: few
d_gene: .
CDR3aa: CASMDDTTTSIYNEQFF
CDR3nt: TGTGCCAGCATGGATGACACCACCACCAGTATTTACAATGAGCAGTTCTTC

v_gene: TRBV6-5
j_gene: TRBJ2-5
abundance: .
d_gene: TRBD1
CDR3aa: CASSRDRGRGETQYF
CDR3nt: TGTGCCAGCAGTCGGGACAGGGGGCGGGGAGAGACCCAGTACTTC

v_gene: TRBV30
j_gene: TRBJ2-5
abundance: .
d_gene: .
CDR3aa: CAWGSETQYF
CDR3nt: TGTGCCTGGGGATCGGAGACCCAGTACTTC

v_gene: TRBV11-3
j_gene: TRBJ2-5
abundance: once
d_gene: .
CDR3aa: CASSPGGIQTQYF
CDR3nt: TGTGCCAGCAGCCCAGGAGGTATCCAGACCCAGTACTTC

v_gene: TRBV19
j_gene: TRBJ1-5
abundance: few
d_gene: .
CDR3aa: CASRLPGQPQHF
CDR3nt: TGTGCCAGTAGATTGCCAGGTCAGCCCCAGCATTTT

v_gene: TRBV20-1
j_gene: TRBJ1-6
abundance: many
d_gene: TRBD1
CDR3aa: CSARGQGSVSPLHF
CDR3nt: TGCAGTGCTAGGGGACAGGGGTCGGTTTCACCCCTCCACTTT

v_gene: TRBV20-1
j_gene: TRBJ2-2
abundance: .
d_gene: TRBD1
CDR3aa: CSARAQPGTGGTGELFF
CDR3nt: TGCAGTGCTAGAGCCCAACCAGGGACAGGGGGGACCGGGGAGCTGTTTTTT

v_gene: TRBV9
j_gene: TRBJ1-6
abundance: .
d_gene: .
CDR3aa: CASSESGTKGSPLHF
CDR3nt: TGTGCCAGCAGCGAATCAGGGACGAAGGGTTCACCCCTCCACTTT

v_gene: TRBV9
j_gene: TRBJ2-5
abundance: few
d_gene: TRBD2
CDR3aa: CASSGGLAGVRETQYF
CDR3nt: TGTGCCAGCAGCGGCGGACTAGCGGGAGTCAGAGAGACCCAGTACTTC

v_gene: TRBV13
j_gene: TRBJ1-2
abundance: few
d_gene: .
CDR3aa: CASSPIHSWNRSNYGYTF
CDR3nt: TGTGCCAGCAGCCCAATCCATAGTTGGAACAGGAGTAACTATGGCTACACCTTC

v_gene: TRBV24-1
j_gene: TRBJ2-3
abundance: .
d_gene: TRBD1
CDR3aa: CATSPGGTGSGYTQYF
CDR3nt: TGTGCCACCTCTCCAGGGGGGACAGGGTCAGGGTATACGCAGTATTTT

v_gene: TRBV6-6
j_gene: TRBJ1-2
abundance: .
d_gene: TRBD1
CDR3aa: CASSTGQSYGYTF
CDR3nt: TGTGCCAGCAGTACGGGACAGTCCTATGGCTACACCTTC

v_gene: TRBV3-1
j_gene: TRBJ2-5
abundance: .
d_gene: .
CDR3aa: CASSNRGQETQYF
CDR3nt: TGTGCCAGCAGTAACCGTGGACAAGAGACCCAGTACTTC

v_gene: TRBV2
j_gene: TRBJ1-4
abundance: .
d_gene: .
CDR3aa: CASSEVGRTSEKLFF
CDR3nt: TGTGCCAGCAGTGAAGTTGGCAGGACTTCTGAAAAACTGTTTTTT

v_gene: TRBV20-1
j_gene: TRBJ2-7
abundance: .
d_gene: TRBD1
CDR3aa: CSAKKSDGTDREYF
CDR3nt: TGCAGTGCTAAAAAATCCGATGGGACAGACCGTGAGTACTTC

v_gene: TRBV7-9
j_gene: TRBJ2-3
abundance: .
d_gene: .
CDR3aa: CASSLGLYTQYF
CDR3nt: TGTGCCAGCAGCTTAGGTCTATATACGCAGTATTTT

v_gene: TRBV6-2/TRBV6-3
j_gene: TRBJ1-5
abundance: .
d_gene: .
CDR3aa: CASSYAAGDQPQHF
CDR3nt: TGTGCCAGCAGTTACGCGGCAGGGGATCAGCCCCAGCATTTT

v_gene: TRBV19
j_gene: TRBJ2-3
abundance: .
d_gene: TRBD1
CDR3aa: CASTAGTGGADTQNF
CDR3nt: TGTGCCAGTACCGCGGGGACAGGGGGCGCAGATACGCAGAATTTT

v_gene: TRBV10-3
j_gene: TRBJ2-3
abundance: many
d_gene: .
CDR3aa: CAISEGDGSTDTQYF
CDR3nt: TGTGCCATCAGTGAAGGGGACGGTAGCACAGATACGCAGTATTTT

v_gene: TRBV7-8
j_gene: TRBJ2-5
abundance: few
d_gene: TRBD2
CDR3aa: CASSYTMRGLQETQYF
CDR3nt: TGTGCCAGCAGCTACACCATGCGGGGGTTACAAGAGACCCAGTACTTC

v_gene: TRBV20-1
j_gene: TRBJ2-6
abundance: .
d_gene: .
CDR3aa: CSARGDPRSGANVLTF
CDR3nt: TGCAGTGCTAGAGGCGACCCCCGCTCTGGGGCCAACGTCCTGACTTTC